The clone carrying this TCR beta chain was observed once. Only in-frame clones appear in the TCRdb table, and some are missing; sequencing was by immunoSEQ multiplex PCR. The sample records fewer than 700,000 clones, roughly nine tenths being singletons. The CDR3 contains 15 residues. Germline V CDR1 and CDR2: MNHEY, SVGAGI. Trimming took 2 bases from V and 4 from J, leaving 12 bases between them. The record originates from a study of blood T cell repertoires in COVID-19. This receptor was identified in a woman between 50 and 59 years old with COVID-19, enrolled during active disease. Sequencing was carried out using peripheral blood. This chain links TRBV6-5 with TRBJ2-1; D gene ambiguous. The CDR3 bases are TGTGCCAGCAGTTACAACCCCCCGGTGTACAATGAGCAGTTCTTC. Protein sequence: CASSYNPPVYNEQFF.